These 30 T cell receptor beta chains originate from one sample sequenced in a study of blood T cell repertoires in COVID-19. Profiled with immunoSEQ multiplex PCR; TCRdb holds only in-frame clones, not every one. The sample records about 200,000 clones, 88% being singletons. Material for sequencing was peripheral blood. The receptor source for this set is a man aged 35 to 55 with active or convalescent COVID-19.

The chain links TRBV6-5 to TRBJ2-5; 8 bases are shared with TRBD2. CDR1 and CDR2 from the germline V gene are MNHEY and SVGAGI. There are 14 residues in the CDR3. V gave up 6 bases and J gave up 5 bases; unmatched junction bases: 8. This CDR3 is CASSPGRVGETQYF. The CDR3 DNA is TGTGCCAGCAGCCCCGGGAGGGTTGGGGAGACCCAGTACTTC.

The chain joins TRBV19 to TRBJ1-2; TRBD1 agrees at 12 bases. The V segment lost 5 bases and the J segment 8 bases; nucleotides outside the gene matches: 6. The germline V gene encodes CDR1 LNHDA and CDR2 SQIVND (reference sequence). The CDR3 contains 14 residues. This chain's CDR3 is CASSPRDRGRGYTF. The DNA for the CDR3 is TGTGCCAGTAGTCCCCGGGACAGGGGGCGAGGCTACACCTTC.

The chain carries TRBV25-1 and TRBJ1-2, with D tentatively TRBD1 (5 bases). The germline V gene has CDR1 MGHDK and CDR2 SYGVNS. The V and J ends lost 4 bases and 0 bases respectively, with 15 bases between them. CDR3 length: 16 amino acids. The DNA for the CDR3 is TGTGCCAGCAGTGGGTCAGGGTGGGGAACTAACTATGGCTACACCTTC. As protein: CASSGSGWGTNYGYTF.

V gene TRBV2 combines with J gene TRBJ1-2; D perhaps matches TRBD1 (6 bases). This CDR3 is built from 14 residues. Germline lookup yields CDR1 SNHLY and CDR2 FYNNEI. V lost 10 bases, J lost 4 bases, and 19 bases lay in between. The CDR3 reads CATGANGGGYGYTF. In nucleotides, the CDR3 is TGTGCCACCGGTGCTAATGGGGGCGGCTATGGCTACACCTTC.

The CDR3 loop is CASSETGGYYEQYF. The CDR3 nucleotides read TGTGCCAGCAGCGAGACGGGGGGTTACTACGAGCAGTACTTC. The chain couples TRBV13 to TRBJ2-7, with 7 bases matching TRBD2. The germline gives CDR1 PRHDT, CDR2 FYEKMQ (reference sequence). The junction had 7 bases not matched to a gene; V was cut back by 5 bases and J by 3 bases. This CDR3 comprises 14 residues.

The chain employs TRBV28 and TRBJ2-3; the match to TRBD2 covers 7 bases. CDR1 and CDR2 from the germline V gene are MDHEN and SYDVKM. The trim removed 4 bases at V and 4 bases at J, leaving 11 bases unmatched. The CDR3 consists of 16 residues. The DNA for the CDR3 is TGTGCCAGCAGTTCCCCCGGTAGCGGGCATGCAGATACGCAGTATTTT. It codes for CASSSPGSGHADTQYF.

The chain carries TRBV25-1 and TRBJ1-2; possibly TRBD1 for D (5 bases). The CDR3 is made up of 12 amino acids. The V and J ends lost 8 bases and 0 bases respectively, with 7 bases between them. Germline V lookup: CDR1 MGHDK, CDR2 SYGVNS. CDR3 sequence (DNA): TGTGCCAGCGGGGGGGCTAACTATGGCTACACCTTC. Translating it yields CASGGANYGYTF.

The chain uses TRBV28 and TRBJ2-2, with a tentative D call TRBD1 (5 bases). Looked up from germline, CDR1 is MDHEN and CDR2 is SYDVKM. This CDR3 region has 13 residues. V lost 10 bases, J lost 7 bases, and 16 bases lay in between. The CDR3 nucleotides read TGTGCCACCTCGTTTAGGGGCGACGGGGAGCTGTTTTTT. Translating it yields CATSFRGDGELFF. Filled out from reference TRBV28 and TRBJ2-2, the complete variable domain reads DVKVTQSSRYLVKRTGEKVFLECVQDMDHENMFWYRQDPGLGLRLIYFSYDVKMKEKGDIPEGYSVSREKKERFSLILESASTNQTSMYLCATSFRGDGELFFGEGSRLTVL.

The J gene is TRBJ2-7, the V gene TRBV19; a possible D gene is TRBD1 (5 bases). The germline V gene encodes CDR1 LNHDA and CDR2 SQIVND (reference sequence). Between the trimmed V and J ends, which lost 6 bases and 7 bases, there was a span of 22 bases. CDR3 length equals 15 residues. The CDR3 sequence: CASSARGAPSTEQYF. CDR3 coding DNA: TGTGCCAGTAGCGCTAGGGGCGCTCCCTCTACGGAGCAGTACTTC.

This chain links TRBV7-9 with TRBJ2-7; the match to TRBD2 covers 7 bases. The CDR3 is 17 amino acids. Per the germline V gene, CDR1 is SEHNR and CDR2 is FQNEAQ (reference sequence). J was trimmed by 1 base and V by 0 bases; bases with no gene match: 9. CDR3 nucleotides: TGTGCCAGCAGCTTAGCGAGTTCCAGCGGGGAGTCCTACGAGCAGTACTTC. Protein product: CASSLASSSGESYEQYF.

This chain uses TRBV24-1 with TRBJ2-5, with 8 bases matching TRBD2. Unmatched junction bases numbered 7, after V lost 9 bases and J lost 5 bases. Germline CDR1 KGHDR, CDR2 SFDVKD. The CDR3 has 13 residues. The CDR3 loop reads CATPGLVLETQYF. The DNA for the CDR3 is TGTGCCACCCCGGGACTAGTTCTTGAGACCCAGTACTTC.

This chain links TRBV2 with TRBJ2-1, with D possibly being TRBD1 (5 bases). The germline V and J ends were trimmed by 5 bases and 3 bases, with 8 bases remaining between them. CDR3 length: 13 residues. CDR1 and CDR2 from the germline V gene are SNHLY and FYNNEI. The CDR3 nucleotides read TGTGCCAGCAGTTTCGACAGCTACAATGAGCAGTTCTTC. Protein product: CASSFDSYNEQFF.

The chain has TRBV6-4 and TRBJ1-5; 9 nucleotides match TRBD1. J was trimmed by 4 bases and V by 3 bases; bases with no gene match: 4. Germline CDR1 and CDR2: MRHNA and SNTAGT. The CDR3 extends over 15 amino acids. This chain's CDR3 is CASSENRGQNQPQHF. The DNA of the CDR3 is TGTGCCAGCAGTGAGAACAGGGGGCAAAATCAGCCCCAGCATTTT.

The rearrangement joins TRBV3-1 (or the pseudogene TRBV3-2) to TRBJ1-3; TRBD1 might be the D (5 bases). Trimming left V 4 bases short and J 0 bases short, with 10 bases between. Looked up from germline, CDR1 is LGHDT and CDR2 is YNNKEL (reference sequence). The CDR3 runs to 15 residues. The DNA of the CDR3 is TGTGCCAGCAGCCCGGGGGGGGACTCTGGAAACACCATATATTTT. Its translation: CASSPGGDSGNTIYF.

The J gene is TRBJ1-6, the V gene TRBV12-3 or TRBV12-4; D not certain. Deletions cut 3 bases from V and 10 bases from J, with 10 bases between. This CDR3 comprises 13 residues. The CDR3 reads CASSLQPGSPLHF. The DNA for the CDR3 is TGTGCCAGCAGTTTGCAGCCAGGATCACCCCTCCACTTT.

The chain recombines TRBV7-9 with TRBJ2-1, with 10 positions matching TRBD1. Germline V gene sequence: CDR1 SEHNR, CDR2 FQNEAQ (reference sequence). This CDR3 comprises 16 residues. V shed 5 bases, J shed 3 bases, and the junction held 7 bases outside the gene matches. For the CDR3, the DNA is TGTGCCAGCAGCGATGGACAGGGGGGATACTACAATGAGCAGTTCTTC. Its protein is CASSDGQGGYYNEQFF.

In DNA, the CDR3 is TGTGCCAGCAGTCCACCTCGGGGTCACAATCAGCCCCAGCATTTT. It specifies CASSPPRGHNQPQHF. The V call is TRBV6-4, the J call TRBJ1-5; no clear D gene. V gave up 5 bases and J gave up 3 bases, with 14 bases separating them. The germline CDR1 and CDR2 sequences are MRHNA and SNTAGT. This CDR3 has 15 residues.

DNA for the CDR3: TGTGCCAGCAGTATGGGACAGGGGATAGGGGAAAAACTGTTTTTT. It translates to CASSMGQGIGEKLFF. The chain couples TRBV27 to TRBJ1-4; 10 nucleotides agree with TRBD1. V shed 5 bases, J shed 8 bases, and the junction held 8 bases outside the gene matches. The CDR3 spans 15 residues. The germline V gene has CDR1 MNHEY and CDR2 SMNVEV (reference sequence).

On this clone itself: The junction does not match germline at one end; this may be a read error. The J gene is TRBJ2-2, the V gene TRBV7-7; TRBD1 is a possible D gene (5 bases). The CDR3 has 13 amino acids. Germline V gene sequence: CDR1 SSHAT, CDR2 FNYEAQ (reference sequence). In DNA form, the CDR3 reads TGTGCTAGCAGCTTAAACACAGGCGGGGAGCTGTTTTTT. It translates to CASSLNTGGELFF.

This clone was recorded a few times. The chain recombines TRBV5-1 with TRBJ2-3; D is unresolved. V shed 3 bases and J shed 5 bases, with 10 bases lying between them. Germline V gene sequence: CDR1 SGHRS, CDR2 YFSETQ. The CDR3 has 13 residues. The CDR3 nucleotides read TGCGCCAGCAGCTCGAATACTGGAGATACGCAGTATTTT. Translation: CASSSNTGDTQYF. The full variable domain, with the rest looked up from reference TRBV5-1 and TRBJ2-3, is KAGVTQTPRYLIKTRGQQVTLSCSPISGHRSVSWYQQTPGQGLQFLFEYFSETQRNKGNFPGRFSGRQFSNSRSEMNVSTLELGDSALYLCASSSNTGDTQYFGPGTRLTVL.

This sequence joins TRBV5-1 and TRBJ2-7; weak D call: TRBD2 (6 bases). Germline CDR1 SGHRS, CDR2 YFSETQ. Trimming shortened V by 1 base and J by 0 bases, and 14 bases separated the two germline ends. The CDR3 consists of 16 residues. The CDR3 bases are TGCGCCAGCAGCTTGCGTCTACTAGCCGCCTCCTACGAGCAGTACTTC. Its protein is CASSLRLLAASYEQYF.

The CDR3 DNA reads TGTGCCAGCCGCACAGTGGGCACTGAAGCTTTCTTT. Amino acid sequence: CASRTVGTEAFF. The chain carries TRBV2 and TRBJ1-1; the D is unclear. Trimming stripped 8 bases from V and 4 bases from J, with 11 bases between. The CDR3 extends over 12 amino acids. CDR1 and CDR2 (germline): SNHLY, FYNNEI.

The chain couples TRBV28 to TRBJ1-5; perhaps TRBD1 as D (5 bases). Germline V gene sequence: CDR1 MDHEN, CDR2 SYDVKM. The V gene lost 4 bases and the J gene lost 6 bases, with 19 bases spanning the gap. This CDR3 has 16 amino acids. CDR3 residues: CASSSRGGVGSQPQHF. In nucleotides, the CDR3 is TGTGCCAGCAGTTCCCGGGGGGGAGTTGGTAGTCAGCCCCAGCATTTT.

This chain links TRBV18 with TRBJ2-1, with 8 bases lining up with TRBD1. CDR3 size: 16 residues. V lost 3 bases, J lost 9 bases, and 13 bases stayed unmatched. The germline CDR1 and CDR2 sequences are KGHSH and LQKENI. CDR3 sequence: CASSPFEATGAIEQFF. In DNA, the CDR3 is TGTGCCAGCTCACCCTTCGAGGCGACAGGGGCAATTGAGCAGTTCTTC.

The chain employs TRBV28 and TRBJ1-2, with TRBD1 identical over 7 bases. The CDR3 is 15 residues long. CDR1 is MDHEN and CDR2 is SYDVKM in the germline V gene. With 2 bases clipped from V and 5 bases from J, the junction kept 8 bases outside the gene matches. The CDR3 DNA follows: TGTGCCAGCAGTTTAGACCTTACAGGGGTTTATGGCTACACCTTC. The encoded protein is CASSLDLTGVYGYTF.

CDR3 nucleotides: TGTGCCAGCAGCAGATCCGGTAGCGGGGGGGCTCCAGATACGCAGTATTTT. Amino acids: CASSRSGSGGAPDTQYF. The chain links TRBV21-1 to TRBJ2-3; TRBD2 was called by the table and not checked on the DNA. TRBV21-1 corresponds to a pseudogene. This CDR3 contains 17 residues.

V is TRBV4-2 and J is TRBJ2-1, with 8 bases matching TRBD2. CDR1 is LGHNA, CDR2 YNFKEQ, per germline. The CDR3 has 16 amino acids. The V and J ends lost 2 bases and 9 bases, in that order; junction bases with no gene match: 12. Here the CDR3 DNA reads TGTGCCAGCAGCCAACCCCCGGGAGGGTTGGATGGTGAGCAGTTCTTC. The encoded protein is CASSQPPGGLDGEQFF.

V gene TRBV28 combines with J gene TRBJ1-2; D unresolved. The CDR3 totals 12 residues. V was shortened by 5 bases and J by 5 bases, with 9 bases between the two germline ends. Looked up from germline, CDR1 is MDHEN and CDR2 is SYDVKM. Here the CDR3 reads CASSPDTYGYTF. CDR3 nucleotide sequence: TGTGCCAGCAGTCCCGACACATATGGCTACACCTTC.

The chain uses TRBV19 and TRBJ2-6; 9 bases match TRBD1. V lost 10 bases to trimming and J lost 4 bases; unmatched junction nucleotides: 20. The CDR3 runs to 19 residues. The germline V gene encodes CDR1 LNHDA and CDR2 SQIVND (reference sequence). For the CDR3, the DNA is TGTGCCACCGGACCTACCCGATCGGGACAGGGTACAGGGGCCAACGTCCTGACTTTC. Amino acids: CATGPTRSGQGTGANVLTF. The entire variable domain, with the rest obtained from reference TRBV19 and TRBJ2-6, is as follows: DGGITQSPKYLFRKEGQNVTLSCEQNLNHDAMYWYRQDPGQGLRLIYYSQIVNDFQKGDIAEGYSVSREKKESFPLTVTSAQKNPTAFYLCATGPTRSGQGTGANVLTFGAGSRLTVL.

This rearrangement joins TRBV7-2 to TRBJ1-5; D gene uncertain. Germline V gene lookup returns CDR1 SGHTA and CDR2 FQGNSA. V was pared by 5 bases and J by 2 bases, with 13 bases between. The CDR3 is made up of 15 amino acids. The CDR3: CASSQNGVGNQPQHF. DNA of the CDR3: TGTGCCAGCAGCCAAAACGGGGTGGGCAATCAGCCCCAGCATTTT.